The 12 T cell receptor beta chains in this list originate from one sample, sequenced in a study of blood T cell repertoires in COVID-19. Assay used: immunoSEQ multiplex PCR; TCRdb lists only in-frame clones, some missing. The table lists fewer than 110,000 clones, about 85% of them singletons. What was sequenced was peripheral blood. These receptors all stem from a woman aged 70 to 79 with active or convalescent COVID-19.

The chain couples TRBV19 to TRBJ2-2; 7 bases agree with TRBD2. V dropped 7 bases and J dropped 8; count of bases not matched to a gene: 4. The CDR3 is made up of 12 amino acids. Germline loops: CDR1 LNHDA, CDR2 SQIVND (reference sequence). The CDR3 reads CASTRGSGELFF. The CDR3 nucleotides are TGTGCCAGTACGCGGGGGTCGGGGGAGCTGTTTTTT. Complete variable domain (other parts from reference TRBV19 and TRBJ2-2): DGGITQSPKYLFRKEGQNVTLSCEQNLNHDAMYWYRQDPGQGLRLIYYSQIVNDFQKGDIAEGYSVSREKKESFPLTVTSAQKNPTAFYLCASTRGSGELFFGEGSRLTVL.

This chain uses TRBV5-6 with TRBJ2-3; 9 nucleotides agree with TRBD2. CDR3 length equals 16 residues. Trimming took 2 bases from V and 2 from J; bases not matched to a gene: 6. Germline assignment: CDR1 SGHDT and CDR2 YYEEEE. CDR3 region: CASSFIAGAPTDTQYF. The CDR3 nucleotides read TGTGCCAGCAGCTTCATAGCGGGGGCCCCCACAGATACGCAGTATTTT.

The chain couples TRBV18 to TRBJ2-2; TRBD1 agrees at 11 bases. Germline lookup yields CDR1 KGHSH and CDR2 LQKENI. The CDR3 is 16 amino acids. The V gene end was trimmed by 4 bases and the J gene end by 5 bases; junction bases not matched to a gene: 6. The CDR3 sequence is CASSQLGQGATGELFF. The CDR3 nucleotides are TGTGCCAGCTCACAACTAGGACAGGGGGCGACCGGGGAGCTGTTTTTT.

The chain employs TRBV5-4 and TRBJ2-7; D may be TRBD1 (5 bases). Germline loops: CDR1 SGHNT, CDR2 YYREEE (reference sequence). This CDR3 is 14 amino acids long. Between the trimmed V and J ends, which lost 3 bases and 3 bases, there was a span of 13 bases. The CDR3 region is CASSSGAGRYEQYF. CDR3 DNA: TGTGCCAGCAGCTCTGGGGCAGGGCGCTACGAGCAGTACTTC.

J is TRBJ1-2 and V is TRBV12-3 or TRBV12-4; D is uncertain. The V end lost 2 bases, the J end lost 2 bases, and 6 bases lay between the germline ends. The CDR3 is made up of 13 amino acids. This CDR3 reads CASSLSPNYGYTF. CDR3 DNA sequence: TGTGCCAGCAGTTTAAGCCCCAACTATGGCTACACCTTC.

The chain links TRBV28 to TRBJ2-7, with TRBD2 as a possible D gene (6 bases). The CDR3 is 14 residues long. V was trimmed by 6 bases and J by 1 base, leaving 13 bases between them. CDR1 and CDR2 (germline): MDHEN, SYDVKM. For the CDR3, the DNA is TGTGCCAGCAGGGGGGGACTTCTATCCTACGAGCAGTACTTC. Translated: CASRGGLLSYEQYF.

This clone was seen only a few times. V and J are TRBV6-5 and TRBJ1-2; the match to TRBD1 covers 8 bases. Per germline, CDR1 MNHEY and CDR2 SVGAGI. The CDR3 sequence is 13 residues long. V was clipped by 5 bases and J by 7 bases; unmatched bases: 6. The DNA for the CDR3 is TGTGCCAGCAGTCTGGACAGGGTGGGTGGCTACACCTTC. Its translation: CASSLDRVGGYTF.

A few counts support this clone. The chain uses TRBV5-4 and TRBJ1-2; possible D gene TRBD1, 6 bases. The CDR3 sequence is 13 residues long. The germline V gene encodes CDR1 SGHNT and CDR2 YYREEE (reference sequence). Trimming took 3 bases from V and 6 from J, leaving 12 bases between them. CDR3 nucleotide sequence: TGTGCCAGCAGCTCCACCCGGACAGATGGCTACACCTTC. Its protein is CASSSTRTDGYTF.

As DNA, the CDR3 is TGTGCCAGCAGTGAGTGGTCAGTGATCGGGGTTGAACCCCAGCATTTT. This gives the protein CASSEWSVIGVEPQHF. This chain links TRBV6-1 with TRBJ1-5, with D uncertain. The V and J ends lost 3 bases and 10 bases respectively, with 22 bases between them. Germline V gene data show CDR1 as MNHNS and CDR2 as SASEGT. The CDR3 sequence is 16 residues long.

The V gene is TRBV15, the J gene TRBJ1-1, with 11 bases lining up with TRBD1. After removal of 5 bases from V and 0 bases from J, the junction contained 8 bases not matched to a gene. Germline loops: CDR1 LNHNV, CDR2 YYDKDF (reference sequence). This CDR3 is 17 amino acids long. DNA for the CDR3: TGTGCCACCAGCCGGTACCGGGACAGGGGGGTGAACACTGAAGCTTTCTTT. Protein: CATSRYRDRGVNTEAFF.

This clone has only a few counts. CDR3 protein: CASSYPSNPGNPNTGELFF. CDR3 sequence (DNA): TGTGCCAGCAGTTACCCCTCAAACCCCGGGAACCCGAACACCGGGGAGCTGTTTTTT. The genes are TRBV6-2 or TRBV6-3 and TRBJ2-2, with D possibly matching TRBD2 (5 bases). The V gene lost 2 bases and the J gene lost 0 bases, with 19 bases spanning the gap. CDR1 and CDR2 from the germline V gene are MNHEY and SVGEGT. The CDR3 consists of 19 residues.

The rearrangement links TRBV11-1 to TRBJ2-7, with a weak D call TRBD1 (6 bases). CDR1 and CDR2 from the germline V gene are SGHAT and FQDESV (reference sequence). V was cut by 1 base and J by 2 bases, with 9 bases left in between. CDR3 length: 14 residues. CDR3 sequence: CASSLVTGPYEQYF. DNA for the CDR3: TGTGCCAGCAGCTTAGTAACAGGGCCCTACGAGCAGTACTTC.